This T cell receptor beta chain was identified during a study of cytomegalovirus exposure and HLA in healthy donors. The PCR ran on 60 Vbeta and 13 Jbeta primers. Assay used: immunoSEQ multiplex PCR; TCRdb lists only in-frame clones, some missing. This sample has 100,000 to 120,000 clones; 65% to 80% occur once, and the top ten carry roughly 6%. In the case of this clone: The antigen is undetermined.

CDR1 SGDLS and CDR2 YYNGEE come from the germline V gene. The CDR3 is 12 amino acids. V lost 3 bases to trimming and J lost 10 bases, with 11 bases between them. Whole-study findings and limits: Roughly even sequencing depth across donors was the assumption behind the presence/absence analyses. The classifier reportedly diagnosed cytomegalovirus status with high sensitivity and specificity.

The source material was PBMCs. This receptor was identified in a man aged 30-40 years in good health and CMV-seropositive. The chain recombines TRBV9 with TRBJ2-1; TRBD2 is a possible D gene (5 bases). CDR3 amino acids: CASSARTGEQFF. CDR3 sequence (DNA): TGTGCCAGCAGCGCTCGGACTGGAGAGCAGTTCTTC.